This is a list of T cell receptor beta chains from one sample in a study of OX40 agonist ivuxolimab in advanced cancers. Libraries were prepared by immunoSEQ multiplex PCR; TCRdb keeps only in-frame clonotypes and omits some of them. The sample comprises fewer than 80,000 clones, around 88% of which are singletons, and less than 0.65% rests with the top ten. Sequencing was performed on CD4+ or CD8+ T cells sorted from blood, taken in a trial of the OX40 agonist ivuxolimab. These receptor sequences come from an adult with an advanced solid tumor such as melanoma, head and neck, liver or kidney cancer. CDR3s include the opening cysteine and the closing phenylalanine or tryptophan.

j_gene | v_gene | CDR3aa
TRBJ1-1 | TRBV19 | CASSIQQGAEAFF
TRBJ1-3 | TRBV9 | CASSVRTGSGNTIYF
TRBJ1-5 | TRBV19 | CATTKWGMTGSDQPQHF
TRBJ2-2 | TRBV5-1 | CASSLDGPGYTGELFF
TRBJ2-7 | TRBV5-6 | CASSLSVPPYEQYF
TRBJ1-5 | TRBV7-2 | CASSSSTGSGNQPQHF
TRBJ1-1 | TRBV11-2 | CASSLVGSGFGTEAFF
TRBJ1-3 | TRBV5-8 | CASSTRTGGNTIYF
TRBJ2-2 | TRBV19 | CASSIAGGTGELFF
TRBJ1-6 | TRBV6-1 | CASSGTGVAYNSPLHF
TRBJ1-3 | TRBV11-2 | CASSLTTGPTGNTIYF
TRBJ2-3 | TRBV5-8 | CASSFGGQITDTQYF
TRBJ2-7 | TRBV5-5 | CASSLGPATSDYEQYF
TRBJ1-2 | TRBV28 | CASSSTGVANYGYTF
TRBJ2-2 | TRBV5-1 | CASSLDGSMGTGELFF
TRBJ2-7 | TRBV5-1 | CASRGSYEQYF
TRBJ1-5 | TRBV10-3 | CAIRGTGGDQPQHF
TRBJ2-5 | TRBV7-7 | CASSPRTRETQYF
TRBJ1-2 | TRBV5-1 | CASSPGGEGIWNYGYTF
TRBJ2-5 | TRBV6-5 | CASTPLAGGRKTQYF